The 29 T cell receptor beta chains below come from one sample, sequenced in a study of identical twins. TCRdb analysed the 5' RACE reads with MiXCR anew, one entry per CDR3 protein. Here the sample spans roughly 1,500,000 distinct CDR3 sequences, about 32% being singletons. The specimen was cord blood. Receptors originate from a newborn girl in good health.

This chain joins TRBV20-1 and TRBJ2-1; D gene uncertain. In germline, CDR1 is DFQATT, CDR2 SNEGSKA (reference sequence). The CDR3 sequence is 14 residues long. V lost 6 bases and J 3 bases, leaving 15 bases between the germline ends. CDR3 sequence: CSAPDKAFYNEQFF. The CDR3 coding sequence is TGCAGTGCCCCCGACAAGGCGTTCTACAATGAGCAGTTCTTC.

This clonotype was observed a few times. The chain uses TRBV6-6 and TRBJ2-1, with TRBD2 matching 8 bases. Unmatched junction bases numbered 5, after V lost 2 bases and J lost 2 bases. The CDR3 extends over 16 amino acids. CDR1 and CDR2 from the germline V gene are MNHNY and SVGAGI (reference sequence). CDR3 nucleotides: TGTGCCAGCAGTTACGATAGCGGGGAGACCTACAATGAGCAGTTCTTC. Its protein is CASSYDSGETYNEQFF.

The rearrangement links TRBV20-1 to TRBJ1-5; TRBD1 might be the D (6 bases). Germline V CDR1 and CDR2: DFQATT, SNEGSKA (reference sequence). The V gene lost 2 bases and the J gene lost 7 bases, with 12 bases spanning the gap. The CDR3 totals 13 residues. The chain's CDR3 is CSARMGGQQPQHF. The CDR3 DNA follows: TGCAGTGCTAGAATGGGGGGGCAACAGCCCCAGCATTTT.

This clonotype was seen a few times. The rearrangement uses TRBV6-1 and TRBJ1-4; the D is unclear. Per germline, CDR1 MNHNS and CDR2 SASEGT. The V gene lost 6 bases and the J gene lost 1 base, with 12 bases spanning the gap. CDR3 length equals 15 residues. The CDR3 DNA is TGTGCCAGCAGCCTTTCGCCACAAACTAATGAAAAACTGTTTTTT. Amino acids: CASSLSPQTNEKLFF.

The chain is built from TRBV30 and TRBJ1-2; D uncertain. CDR3 size: 13 residues. In germline, CDR1 is GTSNPN, CDR2 SVGIG (reference sequence). Trimming shortened V by 0 bases and J by 4 bases, and 9 bases separated the two germline ends. CDR3 loop: CAWSVQGLYGYTF. CDR3 nucleotide sequence: TGTGCCTGGAGTGTACAAGGCCTCTATGGCTACACCTTC. Together with reference TRBV30 and TRBJ1-2, the CDR3 gives the full variable domain: SQTIHQWPATLVQPVGSPLSLECTVEGTSNPNLYWYRQAAGRGLQLLFYSVGIGQISSEVPQNLSASRPQDRQFILSSKKLLLSDSGFYLCAWSVQGLYGYTFGSGTRLTVV.

This clonotype occurred a few times. The genes are TRBV2 and TRBJ2-7, with 10 bases fitting TRBD2. V shed 7 bases, J shed 0 bases, and the junction held 3 bases outside the gene matches. Germline V gene lookup returns CDR1 SNHLY and CDR2 FYNNEI. CDR3 length: 14 amino acids. The CDR3 is CASKAGGSSYEQYF. The CDR3 DNA sequence: TGTGCCAGCAAAGCGGGAGGGAGCTCCTACGAGCAGTACTTC. The full variable domain, in which reference TRBV2 and TRBJ2-7 provide the parts outside the CDR3, is EPEVTQTPSHQVTQMGQEVILRCVPISNHLYFYWYRQILGQKVEFLVSFYNNEISEKSEIFDDQFSVERPDGSNFTLKIRSTKLEDSAMYFCASKAGGSSYEQYFGPGTRLTVT.

CDR3 DNA sequence: TGCATTCCCGGGACTAGCGGGAGGGGGCTTTACAATGAGCAGTTCTTC. Translating gives CIPGTSGRGLYNEQFF. V gene TRBV20-1 combines with J gene TRBJ2-1; the match to TRBD2 covers 16 bases. The CDR3 extends over 16 amino acids. The germline V gene encodes CDR1 DFQATT and CDR2 SNEGSKA (reference sequence).

This clonotype appeared once. The chain has TRBV28 and TRBJ2-7; 9 bases agree with TRBD2. Germline CDR1 is MDHEN and CDR2 is SYDVKM. The CDR3 covers 15 residues. The junction had 7 bases not matched to a gene; V was cut back by 1 base and J by 6 bases. The CDR3 nucleotides read TGTGCCAGCAGTTTATTTTCTAGCGGGAAAGGCGAGCAGTACTTC. Translating gives CASSLFSSGKGEQYF.

The chain uses TRBV2 and TRBJ2-5; no reliable D call. Trimming shortened V by 1 base and J by 11 bases, and 14 bases separated the two germline ends. CDR3 length equals 13 residues. Germline CDR1 reads SNHLY; CDR2 reads FYNNEI. The CDR3 is CASSEDTYNEQYF. DNA for the CDR3: TGTGCCAGCAGTGAAGACACCTACAATGAGCAGTACTTC.

This clonotype came up a few times. The V gene is TRBV12-3 or TRBV12-4, the J gene TRBJ2-7; TRBD1 or TRBD2 may be the D gene (6 bases each). V lost 3 bases to trimming and J lost 7 bases, with 19 bases between them. The CDR3 is 15 amino acids. CDR3 nucleotides: TGTGCCAGCAGTTTTTGGGGGGCAGAACATTGGGAGCAGTACTTC. Its protein product is CASSFWGAEHWEQYF.

This clonotype was counted a few times. The chain couples TRBV20-1 to TRBJ1-2, with D maybe TRBD1 (5 bases). V was pared by 3 bases and J by 8 bases, with 13 bases between. The germline gives CDR1 DFQATT, CDR2 SNEGSKA (reference sequence). CDR3 length equals 12 residues. Here the CDR3 reads CSARNQGWGYTF. CDR3 sequence (DNA): TGCAGTGCTAGGAACCAGGGCTGGGGCTACACCTTC.

This clonotype was recorded a few times. V is TRBV20-1 and J is TRBJ2-7; TRBD2 matches 9 bases. V was clipped by 7 bases and J by 2 bases; unmatched bases: 12. Germline CDR1 and CDR2: DFQATT and SNEGSKA (reference sequence). There are 15 residues in the CDR3. CDR3 sequence (DNA): TGCAGTGGGGGCCTAGCGGGAAAACTAACCTACGAGCAGTACTTC. This translates into CSGGLAGKLTYEQYF.

The V call is TRBV20-1, the J call TRBJ2-5; the D gene is possibly TRBD2 (5 bases). V shed 4 bases and J shed 3 bases, with 12 bases lying between them. Germline V gene lookup returns CDR1 DFQATT and CDR2 SNEGSKA (reference sequence). The CDR3 is 13 amino acids. The CDR3 loop reads CSATSRREETQYF. CDR3 sequence (DNA): TGCAGTGCTACCTCCCGGCGGGAAGAGACCCAGTACTTC.

The rearrangement uses TRBV27 and TRBJ2-4; D unresolved. With 1 base removed from V and 13 bases from J, the gap between germline ends came to 14 bases. Germline loops: CDR1 MNHEY, CDR2 SMNVEV (reference sequence). This CDR3 has 13 amino acids. CDR3 residues: CASSLYETVRQYF. The DNA of the CDR3 is TGTGCCAGCAGTTTATACGAAACCGTCCGACAGTACTTC.

This sequence joins TRBV6-1 and TRBJ1-5, with a possible D match to TRBD1 (5 bases). V lost 6 bases, J lost 6 bases, and 27 bases lay in between. The CDR3 runs 18 residues. Per the germline V gene, CDR1 is MNHNS and CDR2 is SASEGT. CDR3 in amino acids: CASRPGAGNLGLGQPQHF. The CDR3 DNA reads as TGTGCCAGCAGACCCGGGGCAGGGAACTTGGGATTGGGTCAGCCCCAGCATTTT.

This clonotype appeared a single time. The V and J genes are TRBV21-1 and TRBJ1-2; the D call in the table, TRBD1, was not verified against the DNA. TRBV21-1 is an annotated pseudogene. The CDR3 length is 17 residues. The CDR3, as DNA: TGTGCCAGCAGCGAAAAACGACGGGACAGAACTTTCTATGGCTACACCTTC. Its protein product is CASSEKRRDRTFYGYTF.

This chain joins TRBV3-1 and TRBJ2-1, with 11 bases that match TRBD2. The CDR3 covers 18 residues. V lost 1 base to trimming and J lost 4 bases; unmatched junction nucleotides: 9. The germline V gene encodes CDR1 LGHDT and CDR2 YNNKEL (reference sequence). CDR3 region: CASSQALAGGTLYNEQFF. CDR3 DNA: TGTGCCAGCAGCCAAGCCCTAGCGGGGGGTACGTTATACAATGAGCAGTTCTTC.

This clonotype has only a few counts. V gene TRBV7-2 combines with J gene TRBJ2-1; weak D call: TRBD2 (6 bases). CDR1 is SGHTA, CDR2 FQGNSA, per germline. V was shortened by 1 base and J by 7 bases, with 14 bases between the two germline ends. This CDR3 spans 15 amino acids. The CDR3 DNA follows: TGTGCCAGCAGCTTAGGACTAGTCGGGAGAAATGAGCAGTTCTTC. It specifies CASSLGLVGRNEQFF.

This clonotype was recorded a few times. The J gene is TRBJ1-1, the V gene TRBV9; D may be TRBD1 (5 bases). CDR3 length: 16 residues. Germline V CDR1 and CDR2: SGDLS, YYNGEE. V was pared by 4 bases and J by 3 bases, with 19 bases between. The DNA of the CDR3 is TGTGCCAGCAGCCTCAGGGCCCAAGGAGGGGACACTGAAGCTTTCTTT. The encoded protein is CASSLRAQGGDTEAFF.

This clonotype has just one count. This sequence joins TRBV27 and TRBJ2-5, with no clear D. The CDR3 extends over 14 amino acids. V lost 6 bases and J lost 11, with 22 bases in between. Germline V CDR1 and CDR2: MNHEY, SMNVEV (reference sequence). CDR3 DNA: TGTGCCAGCAGCGAAGTACTATCCTACAATGAGCAGTACTTC. Protein product: CASSEVLSYNEQYF.

In this sample, this clonotype turned up a few times. The chain links TRBV12-5 to TRBJ2-1; no reliable D call. The germline V gene encodes CDR1 LGHNT and CDR2 FRNRAP. This CDR3 is built from 12 residues. The V and J ends lost 0 bases and 5 bases respectively, with 2 bases between them. CDR3 in amino acids: CASGLVDNEQFF. DNA of the CDR3: TGTGCTAGTGGTTTGGTGGACAATGAGCAGTTCTTC. Full variable domain (outside the CDR3, taken from reference TRBV12-5 and TRBJ2-1): DARVTQTPRHKVTEMGQEVTMRCQPILGHNTVFWYRQTMMQGLELLAYFRNRAPLDDSGMPKDRFSAEMPDATLATLKIQPSEPRDSAVYFCASGLVDNEQFFGPGTRLTVL.

This clonotype was found a few times. The chain uses TRBV5-1 and TRBJ2-7, with D perhaps being TRBD1 or TRBD2 (5 bases each). The germline gives CDR1 SGHRS, CDR2 YFSETQ. The CDR3 runs 13 residues. V lost 3 bases, J lost 6 bases, and 13 bases lay in between. CDR3 coding DNA: TGCGCCAGCAGCTGGGACCTGCTCACCGAGCAGTACTTC. Translation gives CASSWDLLTEQYF.

Only a few counts were recorded for this clonotype. The gene calls are TRBV12-3 or TRBV12-4 and TRBJ1-5, with TRBD1 as a possible D gene (5 bases). This CDR3 spans 14 amino acids. Trimming shortened V by 3 bases and J by 10 bases, and 16 bases separated the two germline ends. CDR3 bases: TGTGCCAGCAGTTTGAAAGGGGACCTCCCACCCCAGCATTTT. Its translation is CASSLKGDLPPQHF.

The gene calls are TRBV20-1 and TRBJ2-5; 11 bases are shared with TRBD2. CDR3 length: 14 amino acids. Germline assignment: CDR1 DFQATT and CDR2 SNEGSKA (reference sequence). V gave up 6 bases and J gave up 11 bases; unmatched junction bases: 14. Here the CDR3 reads CSALGLAENNEQYF. The CDR3 nucleotides are TGCAGTGCCCTGGGACTAGCGGAAAACAATGAGCAGTACTTC.

As to this clonotype: Germline is not matched at one junction end, which may reflect a read error. This chain connects TRBV7-2 to TRBJ2-1; maybe TRBD2 (5 bases). Per the germline V gene, CDR1 is SGHTA and CDR2 is FQGNSA. The CDR3 runs 12 residues. CDR3 in amino acids: CACSLWGDEQFF. DNA for the CDR3: TGTGCCTGCAGCTTGTGGGGAGATGAGCAGTTCTTC.

This chain uses TRBV24-1 with TRBJ2-1; 10 bases are a match to TRBD2. Trimming removed 1 base from V and 6 bases from J; junction bases left unmatched: 2. Germline CDR1 reads KGHDR; CDR2 reads SFDVKD. This CDR3 is 15 amino acids long. For the CDR3, the DNA is TGTGCCACCAGTGATTTAGGACTAGCGGCCAATGAGCAGTTCTTC. Its protein product is CATSDLGLAANEQFF.

This clonotype was seen only a few times. CDR3 sequence reads: CASSSPSDSQETQYF. The CDR3 DNA sequence: TGTGCCAGCAGCTCCCCTTCGGACAGCCAAGAGACCCAGTACTTC. The chain couples TRBV5-4 to TRBJ2-5, with a weak D call TRBD1 (6 bases). Deletions cut 3 bases from V and 1 base from J, with 13 bases between. The CDR3 loop spans 15 amino acids. Germline V gene lookup returns CDR1 SGHNT and CDR2 YYREEE (reference sequence).

This clonotype was seen a few times. The rearrangement links TRBV7-2 to TRBJ2-1, with D perhaps TRBD2 (5 bases). Near its end, the DNA agrees better with TRBJ2-7, so the J call may be wrong. The germline V gene has CDR1 SGHTA and CDR2 FQGNSA. The CDR3 runs 15 residues. The CDR3 loop reads CASIPRTRFYNEQYF. CDR3 DNA sequence: TGTGCCAGCATCCCTCGTACTAGATTCTACAATGAGCAGTACTTC.

This sequence joins TRBV7-9 and TRBJ2-1; 12 bases map to TRBD1. Looked up from germline, CDR1 is SEHNR and CDR2 is FQNEAQ (reference sequence). Unmatched junction bases numbered 11, after V lost 5 bases and J lost 9 bases. CDR3 length: 16 residues. The DNA of the CDR3 is TGTGCCAGCAGCCTAACCGGGACAGGGGGCGCGGGTGAGCAGTTCTTC. Its protein is CASSLTGTGGAGEQFF.